This T cell receptor (beta chain) was sequenced in a study of T cells after yellow fever vaccination. Study observations and caveats: Researchers noted that a small share of clonotypes showed up in both CD4 and CD8 compartments. Any FACS-sorted repertoire could hold abundant clonotypes that contaminate it from the bulk population. Post-booster repertoires again held most primary-vaccination clones (roughly 95% CD4, just under 90% CD8).

With regard to this clonotype: The antigen is not known.

5'RACE template switching generated TCR cDNA, adding a universal primer site and UMIs. TCRdb re-derived calls from the 5' RACE reads in MiXCR, one entry per CDR3 protein. The repertoire holds over 300,000 distinct CDR3 sequences, with around 7.3% as singletons. The sequence came from a man aged 18 to 30 who received the YFV17D yellow fever vaccine. The starting material was PBMCs, obtained 35 to 50 days after the first yellow fever vaccination.

The CDR3 here is CASSNPGLAEDNEQFF. DNA for the CDR3: TGTGCCAGCAGCAACCCGGGACTAGCAGAGGACAATGAGCAGTTCTTC. The rearrangement uses TRBV7-9 and TRBJ2-1; 9 bases match TRBD2. CDR1 SEHNR and CDR2 FQNEAQ come from the germline V gene (reference sequence). The CDR3 has 16 residues. Trimming took 5 bases from V and 5 from J; bases not matched to a gene: 10.